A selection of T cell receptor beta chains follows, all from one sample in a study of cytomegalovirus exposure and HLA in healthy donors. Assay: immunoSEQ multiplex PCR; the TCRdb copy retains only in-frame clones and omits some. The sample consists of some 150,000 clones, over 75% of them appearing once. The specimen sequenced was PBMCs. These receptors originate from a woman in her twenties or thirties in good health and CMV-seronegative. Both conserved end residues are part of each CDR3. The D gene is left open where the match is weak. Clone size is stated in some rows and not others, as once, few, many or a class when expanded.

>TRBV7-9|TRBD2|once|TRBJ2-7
TGTTCCAGCCGTGGCACCGGGAGGGCCAATGAGCAGTACTTC
CSSRGTGRANEQYF
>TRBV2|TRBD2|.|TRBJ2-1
TGTGCCAGCAGTTTAGCGGGGAGGGCCTACAATGAGCAGTTCTTC
CASSLAGRAYNEQFF
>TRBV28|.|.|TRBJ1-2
TGTGCCAGCAGCCCACCCCGACACTCCGCCACAGCTAACTATGGCTACACCTTC
CASSPPRHSATANYGYTF
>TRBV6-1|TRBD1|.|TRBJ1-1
TGTGCCAGCAGTTCGGACAGGGGGCGCACTGAAGCTTTCTTT
CASSSDRGRTEAFF
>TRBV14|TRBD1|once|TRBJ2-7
TGTGCCAGCAGCTTTTTTGGGACAGTCGAGCAGTACTTC
CASSFFGTVEQYF
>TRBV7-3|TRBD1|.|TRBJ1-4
TGTGCCAGCAGCCGGACAGGGGGAAGGGATGAAAAACTGTTTTTT
CASSRTGGRDEKLFF
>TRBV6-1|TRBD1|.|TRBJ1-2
TGTGCCAGCAGGGAGACAGGGGGTAACTATGGCTACACCTTC
CASRETGGNYGYTF
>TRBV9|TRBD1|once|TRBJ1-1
TGTGCCAGCAGCGTACGGGACAGGGTTGCGGATACTGAAGCTTTCTTT
CASSVRDRVADTEAFF
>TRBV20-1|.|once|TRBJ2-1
TGCAGTGCCCTAACCCTTTCTGAGCAGTTCTTC
CSALTLSEQFF
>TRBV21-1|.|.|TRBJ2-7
TGTGCCAGCAGCAGAGGACCCCGGGACAGGGATTACCAAGGGATTTCCGAGCAGTACTTC
CASSRGPRDRDYQGISEQYF
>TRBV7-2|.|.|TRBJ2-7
TGTGCCAGCAGCTTTGCCACAGGGAGCTACGAGCAGTACTTC
CASSFATGSYEQYF
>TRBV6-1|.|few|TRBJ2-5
TGTGCCAGCAGTGAATATGGTAGCGTGGAGACCCAGTACTTC
CASSEYGSVETQYF
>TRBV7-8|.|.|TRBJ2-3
TGTGCCAGCAGCTTTGTTAAAAGCTCAGATACGCAGTATTTT
CASSFVKSSDTQYF
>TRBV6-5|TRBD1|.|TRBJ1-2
TGTGCCAGCAGCCGACAGGGGTTGTTTTACTATGGCTACACCTTC
CASSRQGLFYYGYTF
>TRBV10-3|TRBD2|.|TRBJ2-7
TGTGCCATCAAGACTAGCGGGATTGAACCCTACGAGCAGTACTTC
CAIKTSGIEPYEQYF
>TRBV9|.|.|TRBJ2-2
TGTGCCAGCAGCGTCCATGCAGGGTTAAACACCGGGGAGCTGTTTTTT
CASSVHAGLNTGELFF
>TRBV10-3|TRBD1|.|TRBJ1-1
TGTGCCATCGGGGGACCGGACAGGTTGAACACTGAAGCTTTCTTT
CAIGGPDRLNTEAFF
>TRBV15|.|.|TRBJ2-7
TGTGCCACCAGCAGAGATCCGGGACATACCTACGAGCAGTACTTC
CATSRDPGHTYEQYF
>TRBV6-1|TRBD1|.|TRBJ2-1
TGTGCCAGCAGTGACGAGGACAGGGTCGGAGCCAATGAGCAGTTCTTC
CASSDEDRVGANEQFF
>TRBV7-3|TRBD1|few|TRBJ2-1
TGTGCCAGCAGCATACAGGGGGGATCCTACAATGAGCAGTTCTTC
CASSIQGGSYNEQFF
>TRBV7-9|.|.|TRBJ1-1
TGTGCCAGCAGCTGGGGACATAAAAACACTGAAGCTTTCTTT
CASSWGHKNTEAFF
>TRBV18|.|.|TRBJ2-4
TGTGCCAGCTCAGTGGGGATACAGGACATTCAGTACTTC
CASSVGIQDIQYF
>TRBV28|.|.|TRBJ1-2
TGTGCCAGCAGCCCTTCAGGTGCCAACAACTATGGCTACACCTTC
CASSPSGANNYGYTF
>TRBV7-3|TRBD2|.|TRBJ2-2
TGTGCCAGCAGCGAGCGAAGCGGGAGTTCCGGCGGGGAGCTGTTTTTT
CASSERSGSSGGELFF
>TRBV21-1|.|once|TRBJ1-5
TGTGCCAGCAGCAACTACCTAGAGGCAGGGGGCTCGAGTCAGCCCCAGCATTTT
CASSNYLEAGGSSQPQHF
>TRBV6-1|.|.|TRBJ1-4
TGTGCCGGCTCCCCAGGCAGGGAAGAAAAACTGTTTTTT
CAGSPGREEKLFF
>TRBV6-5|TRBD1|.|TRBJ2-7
TGTGCCAGCAGACTCGACAGGGTCCAGACCTACGAGCAGTACTTC
CASRLDRVQTYEQYF
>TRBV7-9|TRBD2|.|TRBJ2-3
TGTGCCAGCAGCTTGTCGGGGGGAATCACAGATACGCAGTATTTT
CASSLSGGITDTQYF
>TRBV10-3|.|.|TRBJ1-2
TGTGCCATCAGTGAGTCCGGCGGGTATGGCTACACCTTC
CAISESGGYGYTF
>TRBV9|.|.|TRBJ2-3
TGTGCCAGCAGCGTAGCAGGGGACGCAGATACGCAGTATTTT
CASSVAGDADTQYF
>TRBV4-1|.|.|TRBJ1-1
TGCGCCAGCAGCTCTCGACTGGTGAACACTGAAGCTTTCTTT
CASSSRLVNTEAFF
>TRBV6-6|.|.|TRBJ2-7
TGTGCCAGCAGTTCCACTAGACCGATCTACGAGCAGTACTTC
CASSSTRPIYEQYF
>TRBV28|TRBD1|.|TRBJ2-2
TGTGCCAGCAGGACAGGGGGGCGGCGTCGAGAGGAGCTGTTTTTT
CASRTGGRRREELFF
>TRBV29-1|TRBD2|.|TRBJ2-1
TGCAGCGAGACCGGGACTAGAGGCTCCAATGAGCAGTTCTTC
CSETGTRGSNEQFF